The T cell receptor (beta chain) under discussion was sequenced for a study of OX40 agonist ivuxolimab in advanced cancers. Study details: As their treatment, patients were administered ivuxolimab, an agonistic anti-OX40 (CD134) antibody. Males comprised about 84% of the group, whose mean age was roughly 60 years (range about 20 to 85). Prior checkpoint blockade (anti-PD-1, anti-PD-L1 or anti-CTLA-4) was permitted; 40% had it.

Baseline, cycle 4 day 1, and cycle 7 day 1 were the blood sampling points. The protocol was immunoSEQ multiplex PCR, while the TCRdb copy is restricted to in-frame clones and leaves out a portion. The sample consists of about 91,000 clones, approximately 85% of them appearing once. Deletions cut 5 bases from V and 4 bases from J, with 8 bases between. Per the germline V gene, CDR1 is MNHEY and CDR2 is SMNVEV (reference sequence). The CDR3 sequence is 12 residues long. The rearrangement links TRBV27 to TRBJ2-5; no clear D gene. The receptor was isolated from an adult with an advanced solid tumor such as melanoma, head and neck, liver or kidney cancer. The material sequenced was CD4+ or CD8+ T cells sorted from blood, taken in a trial of the OX40 agonist ivuxolimab. CDR3 loop: CASSPRGETQYF. CDR3 in DNA: TGTGCCAGCAGTCCCCGAGGAGAGACCCAGTACTTC.